Following are 25 T cell receptor beta chains from one sample sequenced in a study of T cell changes during pregnancy in multiple sclerosis. Libraries were prepared by immunoSEQ multiplex PCR; TCRdb keeps only in-frame clonotypes and omits some of them. The sample yields 50,000 to 80,000 clones, 91% seen once. The material sequenced was CD8+ T cells from peripheral blood mononuclear cells, taken before pregnancy. The receptors derive from a female donor with multiple sclerosis, enrolled in a pregnancy study.

The chain has TRBV5-4 and TRBJ1-1, with D unclear. This CDR3 spans 11 amino acids. V lost 0 bases to trimming and J lost 6 bases, with 3 bases between them. Looked up from germline, CDR1 is SGHNT and CDR2 is YYREEE (reference sequence). The CDR3 loop reads CASSLGPEAFF. Written as DNA, the CDR3 is TGTGCCAGCAGCTTGGGGCCTGAAGCTTTCTTT.

The gene calls are TRBV9 and TRBJ2-2; 9 positions agree with TRBD2. The CDR3 extends over 16 amino acids. The ends lost 0 bases at V and 4 bases at J; junction bases unmatched: 4. CDR1 is SGDLS, CDR2 YYNGEE, per germline. The CDR3 nucleotides read TGTGCCAGCAGCGTAGAAATAGCGGGGGCCACCGGGGAGCTGTTTTTT. This translates into CASSVEIAGATGELFF.

This clone was observed once. This chain joins TRBV9 and TRBJ2-3; 8 nucleotides match TRBD2. Per the germline V gene, CDR1 is SGDLS and CDR2 is YYNGEE. The CDR3 has 14 amino acids. V trimming: 4 bases; J trimming: 6 bases; junction bases outside the gene matches: 7. The CDR3 protein is CASSLLTSEDTQYF. The DNA for the CDR3 is TGTGCCAGCAGCCTACTGACTAGCGAGGATACGCAGTATTTT.

The J gene is TRBJ1-1, the V gene TRBV6-5, with 7 bases lining up with TRBD1. J gave up 1 base and V 10 bases, and 12 bases lay outside the gene matches. Germline-derived CDR1 and CDR2 are MNHEY and SVGAGI. The CDR3 is 15 amino acids. The CDR3 DNA is TGTGCCACCAAGAGAGGACAGGCTGAGAACACTGAAGCTTTCTTT. This gives the protein CATKRGQAENTEAFF.

The chain uses TRBV19 and TRBJ2-1; 9 bases map to TRBD1. The V gene's germline CDR1 is LNHDA and CDR2 SQIVND (reference sequence). The CDR3 is 15 residues long. The trim removed 5 bases at V and 8 bases at J, leaving 10 bases unmatched. The CDR3 sequence: CASSVSRDRVYEQFF. Written as DNA, the CDR3 is TGTGCCAGTAGTGTCTCGAGGGACAGGGTATATGAGCAGTTCTTC.

The gene calls are TRBV7-9 and TRBJ2-1; a possible D gene is TRBD2 (7 bases). Germline assignment: CDR1 SEHNR and CDR2 FQNEAQ (reference sequence). The CDR3 spans 16 residues. V lost 6 bases and J 8 bases, leaving 23 bases between the germline ends. Here the CDR3 DNA reads TGTGCCAGCAGAACATTACGGGGGGCGGCCTTGGATGAGCAGTTCTTC. This translates into CASRTLRGAALDEQFF.

V usage is TRBV27 and J usage is TRBJ2-5; D gene ambiguous. Germline-derived CDR1 and CDR2 are MNHEY and SMNVEV (reference sequence). V was pared by 2 bases and J by 5 bases, with 9 bases between. The CDR3 has 13 amino acids. CDR3 region: CASSLVLEETQYF. For the CDR3, the DNA is TGTGCCAGCAGTTTAGTACTGGAGGAGACCCAGTACTTC.

The J gene is TRBJ2-3, the V gene TRBV27, with D perhaps matching TRBD1 (5 bases). V shed 3 bases and J shed 2 bases, with 12 bases lying between them. Germline assignment: CDR1 MNHEY and CDR2 SMNVEV (reference sequence). The CDR3 runs 15 residues. The CDR3 sequence is CASSFGRQYTDTQYF. CDR3 bases: TGTGCCAGCAGTTTCGGACGACAGTACACAGATACGCAGTATTTT.

This sequence joins TRBV19 and TRBJ2-1, with unresolved D. The V gene's germline CDR1 is LNHDA and CDR2 SQIVND (reference sequence). CDR3 length: 13 amino acids. V lost 9 bases, J lost 5 bases, and 14 bases lay in between. CDR3 in DNA: TGTGCCAGCTCGCCGATTGAGGACAATGAGCAGTTCTTC. This gives the protein CASSPIEDNEQFF.

The chain is built from TRBV10-1 and TRBJ2-3; 12 bases map to TRBD2. The CDR3 has 16 amino acids. The germline gives CDR1 WNHNN, CDR2 SYGVQD (reference sequence). After removal of 3 bases from V and 7 bases from J, the junction contained 8 bases not matched to a gene. The CDR3 spells CASSDTTSGGPYTQYF. The CDR3 bases are TGCGCCAGCAGTGACACTACTAGCGGGGGGCCCTATACGCAGTATTTT.

J is TRBJ2-7 and V is TRBV7-9; D not certain. V was shortened by 2 bases and J by 7 bases, with 18 bases between the two germline ends. The CDR3 runs 15 residues. Germline V lookup: CDR1 SEHNR, CDR2 FQNEAQ (reference sequence). The CDR3, as DNA: TGTGCCAGCAGCTTATCAGTGGTTACGTCGACAGAGCAGTACTTC. It encodes CASSLSVVTSTEQYF.

The rearrangement links TRBV10-3 to TRBJ1-2; 11 nucleotides align to TRBD1. Germline V gene data show CDR1 as ENHRY and CDR2 as SYGVKD. The CDR3 totals 16 residues. Trimming cost V 2 bases and J 0 bases; bases outside gene matches: 2. The DNA of the CDR3 is TGTGCCATCAGTGAGGGACAGGGGGCCTCTAACTATGGCTACACCTTC. Amino acid sequence: CAISEGQGASNYGYTF.

DNA for the CDR3: TGTGCCAGCAGAAAAGACAGGGTGAGCACTGAAGCTTTCTTT. It specifies CASRKDRVSTEAFF. The rearrangement links TRBV27 to TRBJ1-1; TRBD1 matches at 7 bases. With V trimmed by 6 bases and J by 4 bases, 8 bases remained unmatched. This CDR3 is 14 amino acids long. Germline CDR1 and CDR2: MNHEY and SMNVEV (reference sequence).

The rearrangement links TRBV6-4 to TRBJ2-2, with unresolved D. Trimming took 6 bases from V and 1 from J, leaving 6 bases between them. CDR1 and CDR2 (germline): MRHNA, SNTAGT. The CDR3 spans 13 residues. CDR3: CASSHRNTGELFF. CDR3 sequence (DNA): TGTGCCAGCAGCCACAGGAACACCGGGGAGCTGTTTTTT.

V usage is TRBV29-1 and J usage is TRBJ1-1; D possibly corresponds to TRBD1 (5 bases). The CDR3 is made up of 12 amino acids. Germline V CDR1 and CDR2: SQVTM, ANQGSEA. Trimming removed 7 bases from V and 1 base from J, with 10 bases in between. CDR3 sequence: CSAPGGNTEAFF. The CDR3 DNA sequence: TGCAGCGCCCCGGGGGGGAACACTGAAGCTTTCTTT.

The V and J genes are TRBV11-2 and TRBJ1-5, with a tentative D call TRBD1 (6 bases). Germline V gene lookup returns CDR1 SGHAT and CDR2 FQNNGV. Trimming took off 2 bases at V and 3 bases at J, with 8 bases between the two ends. The CDR3 consists of 14 residues. The CDR3 coding sequence is TGTGCCAGCAGCTTATCAGGGGACAATCAGCCCCAGCATTTT. Translated: CASSLSGDNQPQHF.

This sequence joins TRBV19 and TRBJ1-2; 9 bases map to TRBD1. The trim removed 5 bases at V and 8 bases at J, leaving 6 bases unmatched. This CDR3 has 13 residues. Germline V gene sequence: CDR1 LNHDA, CDR2 SQIVND (reference sequence). CDR3 nucleotide sequence: TGTGCCAGTAGTCAACAGGGGGCGAGAGGCTACACCTTC. Translation gives CASSQQGARGYTF.

The J gene is TRBJ2-2, the V gene TRBV4-2, with 8 positions matching TRBD1. This CDR3 is 20 amino acids long. The V segment lost 0 bases and the J segment 4 bases; nucleotides outside the gene matches: 16. Germline assignment: CDR1 LGHNA and CDR2 YNFKEQ. The CDR3 loop reads CASSQDRRTTGGVGTGELFF. Here the CDR3 DNA reads TGTGCCAGCAGCCAAGACCGACGCACCACAGGGGGTGTGGGCACCGGGGAGCTGTTTTTT.

The chain links TRBV9 to TRBJ2-3; tentatively, D is TRBD2 (5 bases). Per the germline V gene, CDR1 is SGDLS and CDR2 is YYNGEE. V was shortened by 1 base and J by 5 bases, with 5 bases between the two germline ends. This CDR3 is built from 12 residues. The CDR3 region has the DNA TGTGCCAGCAGCGTAAGCGGAGATACGCAGTATTTT. Its protein product is CASSVSGDTQYF.

This sequence joins TRBV29-1 and TRBJ1-2; D is uncertain. Germline lookup yields CDR1 SQVTM and CDR2 ANQGSEA. Deletions cut 4 bases from V and 4 bases from J, with 7 bases between. The CDR3 extends over 11 amino acids. The CDR3 DNA reads TGCAGCGTTGCGGGGTTCTATGGCTACACCTTC. Amino acids: CSVAGFYGYTF.

The chain uses TRBV7-9 and TRBJ1-1; the match to TRBD1 covers 9 bases. Germline V gene lookup returns CDR1 SEHNR and CDR2 FQNEAQ (reference sequence). CDR3 length equals 14 residues. The V segment lost 1 base and the J segment 7 bases; nucleotides outside the gene matches: 4. The DNA for the CDR3 is TGTGCCAGCAGCTTAGACTGGACAGGGGATGAAGCTTTCTTT. It encodes CASSLDWTGDEAFF.

J is TRBJ1-6 and V is TRBV7-9; 10 bases match TRBD1. Germline V gives CDR1 SEHNR, CDR2 FQNEAQ (reference sequence). The V and J ends lost 3 bases and 11 bases, in that order; junction bases with no gene match: 7. CDR3 length: 15 amino acids. The DNA for the CDR3 is TGTGCCAGCAGCTTGGAGACAGGGGGCCTCGCACCCCTCCACTTT. Its protein product is CASSLETGGLAPLHF.

This clone came up a few times. The chain joins TRBV19 to TRBJ1-2; the match to TRBD1 covers 8 bases. The CDR3 consists of 18 residues. The germline V gene has CDR1 LNHDA and CDR2 SQIVND (reference sequence). The junction had 12 bases not matched to a gene; V was cut back by 3 bases and J by 0 bases. Here the CDR3 DNA reads TGTGCCAGTAGTATCGTGTTAGACGGACAGGGATCTAACTATGGCTACACCTTC. Protein product: CASSIVLDGQGSNYGYTF.

This clone was seen once. The rearrangement joins TRBV5-6 to TRBJ2-7; D possibly corresponds to TRBD2 (6 bases). Between the trimmed V and J ends, which lost 0 bases and 2 bases, there was a span of 15 bases. CDR1 is SGHDT and CDR2 is YYEEEE in the germline V gene. This CDR3 has 16 residues. The DNA of the CDR3 is TGTGCCAGCAGCTTGGGGGGGGAGACAGCGGCCTACGAGCAGTACTTC. Encoded protein: CASSLGGETAAYEQYF.

The genes are TRBV2 and TRBJ1-1; 7 bases align to TRBD1. Germline assignment: CDR1 SNHLY and CDR2 FYNNEI. This CDR3 has 15 residues. Unmatched junction bases numbered 8, after V lost 2 bases and J lost 5 bases. Here the CDR3 DNA reads TGTGCCAGCAGTGAAATTGGGACAGCTAAGACTGAAGCTTTCTTT. Its translation is CASSEIGTAKTEAFF. Variable domain in full (rest from reference TRBV2 and TRBJ1-1): EPEVTQTPSHQVTQMGQEVILRCVPISNHLYFYWYRQILGQKVEFLVSFYNNEISEKSEIFDDQFSVERPDGSNFTLKIRSTKLEDSAMYFCASSEIGTAKTEAFFGQGTRLTVV.